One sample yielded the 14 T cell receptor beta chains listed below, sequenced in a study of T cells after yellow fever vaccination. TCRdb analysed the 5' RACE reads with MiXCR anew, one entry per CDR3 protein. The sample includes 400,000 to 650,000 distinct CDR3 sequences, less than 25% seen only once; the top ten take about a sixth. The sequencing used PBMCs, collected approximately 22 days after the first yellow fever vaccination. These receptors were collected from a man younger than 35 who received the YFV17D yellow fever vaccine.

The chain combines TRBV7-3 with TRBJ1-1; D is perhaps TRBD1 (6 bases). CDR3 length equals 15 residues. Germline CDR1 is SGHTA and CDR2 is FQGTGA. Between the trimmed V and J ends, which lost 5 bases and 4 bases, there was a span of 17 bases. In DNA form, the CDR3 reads TGTGCCAGCAGCCCCGTGGGGGGCTGGGGCACTGAAGCTTTCTTT. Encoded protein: CASSPVGGWGTEAFF.

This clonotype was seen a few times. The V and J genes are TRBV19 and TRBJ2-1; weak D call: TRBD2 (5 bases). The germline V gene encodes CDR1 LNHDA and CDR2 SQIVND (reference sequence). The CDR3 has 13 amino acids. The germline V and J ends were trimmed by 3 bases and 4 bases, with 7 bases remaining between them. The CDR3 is CASSIGVYNEQFF. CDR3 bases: TGTGCCAGTAGTATCGGGGTGTACAATGAGCAGTTCTTC.

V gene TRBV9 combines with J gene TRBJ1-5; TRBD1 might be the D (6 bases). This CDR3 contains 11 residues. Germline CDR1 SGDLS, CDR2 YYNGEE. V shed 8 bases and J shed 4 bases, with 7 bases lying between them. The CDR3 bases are TGTGCCAGAGGGACAAATCAGCCCCAGCATTTT. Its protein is CARGTNQPQHF.

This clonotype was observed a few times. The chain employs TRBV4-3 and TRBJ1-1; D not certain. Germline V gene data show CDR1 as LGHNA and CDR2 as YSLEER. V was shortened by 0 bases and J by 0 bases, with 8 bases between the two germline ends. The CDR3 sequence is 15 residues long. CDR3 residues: CASSQDRSLNTEAFF. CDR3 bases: TGCGCCAGCAGCCAAGACAGGTCCTTGAACACTGAAGCTTTCTTT.

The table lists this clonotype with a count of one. The DNA of the CDR3 is TGCGCCAGCAGCCAAGATCTGTTATGGACAGCGAGTGAAGCTTTCTTT. Residues: CASSQDLLWTASEAFF. This chain joins TRBV4-1 and TRBJ1-1, with D possibly TRBD1 on 6 matching bases. The CDR3 is 16 residues long. From germline, CDR1 is MGHRA and CDR2 YSYEKL. The V end lost 0 bases, the J end lost 7 bases, and 18 bases lay between the germline ends.

CDR3 nucleotide sequence: TGTGCCACCAGCAGAGATTCCGGGACAGGGGGTCGTGAGCAGTACTTC. It codes for CATSRDSGTGGREQYF. The chain employs TRBV15 and TRBJ2-7; 11 bases are a match to TRBD1. With 0 bases clipped from V and 7 bases from J, the junction kept 8 bases outside the gene matches. Germline loops: CDR1 LNHNV, CDR2 YYDKDF (reference sequence). The CDR3 consists of 16 residues.

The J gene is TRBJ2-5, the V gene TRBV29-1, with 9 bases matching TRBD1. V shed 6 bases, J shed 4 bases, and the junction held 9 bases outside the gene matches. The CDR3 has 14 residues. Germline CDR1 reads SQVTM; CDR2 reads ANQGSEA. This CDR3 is CSVPAGTGPETQYF. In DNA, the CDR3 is TGCAGCGTACCCGCGGGGACAGGGCCAGAGACCCAGTACTTC.

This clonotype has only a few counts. The CDR3 spells CASSLLGSSNQPQHF. CDR3 bases: TGTGCCAGCAGTTTATTGGGATCCAGCAATCAGCCCCAGCATTTT. This chain links TRBV28 with TRBJ1-5; unclear D gene. Germline lookup yields CDR1 MDHEN and CDR2 SYDVKM. The CDR3 covers 15 residues. The V end lost 1 base, the J end lost 1 base, and 8 bases lay between the germline ends.

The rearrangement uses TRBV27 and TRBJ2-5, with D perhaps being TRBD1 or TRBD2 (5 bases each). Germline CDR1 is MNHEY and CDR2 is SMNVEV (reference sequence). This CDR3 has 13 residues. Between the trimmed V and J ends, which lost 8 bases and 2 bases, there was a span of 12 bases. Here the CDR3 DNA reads TGTGCCAGCGGGACCCTATCACAAGAGACCCAGTACTTC. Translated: CASGTLSQETQYF.

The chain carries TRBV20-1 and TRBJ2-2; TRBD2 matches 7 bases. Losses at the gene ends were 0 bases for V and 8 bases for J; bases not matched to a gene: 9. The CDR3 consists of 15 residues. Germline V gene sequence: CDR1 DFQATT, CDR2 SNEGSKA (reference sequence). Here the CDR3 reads CSARDRRTGRGELFF. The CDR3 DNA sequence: TGCAGTGCTAGAGATCGCCGGACCGGGAGGGGGGAGCTGTTTTTT.

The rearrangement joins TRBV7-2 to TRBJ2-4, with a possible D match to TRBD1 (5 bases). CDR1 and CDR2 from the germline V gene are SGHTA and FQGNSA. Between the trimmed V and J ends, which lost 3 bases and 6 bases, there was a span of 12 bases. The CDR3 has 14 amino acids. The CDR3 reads CASSFAGFVNIQYF. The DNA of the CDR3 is TGTGCCAGCAGCTTCGCAGGGTTCGTAAACATTCAGTACTTC.

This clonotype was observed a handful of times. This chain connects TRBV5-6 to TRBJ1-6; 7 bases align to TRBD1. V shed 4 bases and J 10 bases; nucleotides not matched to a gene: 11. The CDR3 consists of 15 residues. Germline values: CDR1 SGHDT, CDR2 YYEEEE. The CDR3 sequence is CASSLFEGGESPLHF. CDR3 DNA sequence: TGTGCCAGCAGCCTATTCGAAGGGGGCGAATCACCCCTCCACTTT.

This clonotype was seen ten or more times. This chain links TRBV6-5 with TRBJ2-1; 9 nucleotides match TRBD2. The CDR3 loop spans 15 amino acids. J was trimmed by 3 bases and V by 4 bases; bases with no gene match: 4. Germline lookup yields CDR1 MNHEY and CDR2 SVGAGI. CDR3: CASSFSGGLYNEQFF. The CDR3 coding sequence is TGTGCCAGCAGTTTCAGCGGGGGGCTCTACAATGAGCAGTTCTTC.

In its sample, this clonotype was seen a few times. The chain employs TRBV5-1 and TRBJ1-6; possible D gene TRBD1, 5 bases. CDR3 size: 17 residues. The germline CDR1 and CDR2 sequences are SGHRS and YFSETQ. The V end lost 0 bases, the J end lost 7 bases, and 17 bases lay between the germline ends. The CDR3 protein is CASSLAPSRGSNSPLHF. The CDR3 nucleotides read TGCGCCAGCAGCTTGGCCCCATCCCGGGGGTCAAATTCACCCCTCCACTTT.